This entry concerns a single TCR beta chain. Its target is unknown. The data belong to a study of CD8 T cells in ankylosing spondylitis. General observations from the study: In synovial fluid and blood from reactive arthritis, some motif variants were previously reported. Seven or eight highly homologous variants formed a TCR beta motif that appeared characteristic of ankylosing spondylitis blood. Disease-linked clones bore a CD8+ phenotype, appearing relatively rarely in peripheral blood. Reportedly, significant enrichment of disease-linked clones occurred in matched ankylosing spondylitis synovial fluid.

Germline CDR1 and CDR2: SQVTM and ANQGSEA. With 7 bases clipped from V and 9 bases from J, the junction kept 8 bases outside the gene matches. The CDR3 runs 13 residues. Making the TCR beta libraries involved quantitative 5'-RACE with molecular barcodes. TCRdb independently ran MiXCR on the 5' RACE reads; one entry per CDR3 protein. This table holds under 550,000 distinct CDR3 sequences, 26% found once. The clonotype comes from a male donor with ankylosing spondylitis. This chain joins TRBV29-1 and TRBJ2-1, with 11 bases matching TRBD1. Sample: blood, either unsorted or a sorted T cell fraction (not recorded which). The CDR3 DNA is TGCAGCGCCCGGACAGGGGGCATTGTTGAGCAGTTCTTC. Protein: CSARTGGIVEQFF.